These 26 T cell receptor beta chains originate from one sample sequenced in a study of T cells in Graves' hyperthyroidism and ophthalmopathy. Amplified TCR beta CDR3 regions came from RNA transcripts. Primed by the HTBI set, a first-round RT-PCR was run on the TCR CDR3. From the multiplex PCR reads, TCRdb called clonotypes with MiXCR, one entry per CDR3 protein. The sample comprises 730,000 or so distinct CDR3 sequences, approximately 19% of which are singletons, and 16% rests with the top ten. Specimen: blood. The receptors derive from a woman between 50 and 59 years old with Graves' hyperthyroidism that later progressed to Graves' ophthalmopathy.

Only a few counts were recorded for this clonotype. The J gene is TRBJ2-2, the V gene TRBV19, with 9 bases lining up with TRBD1. CDR1 is LNHDA and CDR2 is SQIVND in the germline V gene (reference sequence). Trimming cost V 6 bases and J 0 bases; bases outside gene matches: 8. This CDR3 comprises 17 residues. CDR3 sequence (DNA): TGTGCCAGTAGAACCGGGACAGGGCATCCGAACACCGGGGAGCTGTTTTTT. Its protein product is CASRTGTGHPNTGELFF.

A few counts support this clonotype. The chain's CDR3 is CASSPDVSSGNTIYF. CDR3 nucleotide sequence: TGTGCCAGCAGTCCCGACGTCTCCTCTGGAAACACCATATATTTT. The chain recombines TRBV12-3 or TRBV12-4 with TRBJ1-3; no clear D gene. The V and J ends lost 5 bases and 0 bases respectively, with 11 bases between them. This CDR3 contains 15 residues.

The chain recombines TRBV4-1 with TRBJ2-2; TRBD1 matches at 7 bases. The CDR3 runs 16 residues. Germline V gives CDR1 MGHRA, CDR2 YSYEKL. Unmatched junction bases numbered 7, after V lost 4 bases and J lost 2 bases. For the CDR3, the DNA is TGCGCCAGCAGCCCATATTCAGGGGGAAACACCGGGGAGCTGTTTTTT. Amino acid sequence: CASSPYSGGNTGELFF.

This clonotype has a count of ten or more. CDR3 bases: TGCGCCAGCAGCGCCACTCGCGGGACAGGGGACAATGAGCAGTTCTTC. Its translation: CASSATRGTGDNEQFF. This chain connects TRBV5-1 to TRBJ2-1, with TRBD1 matching 10 bases. Germline V CDR1 and CDR2: SGHRS, YFSETQ. The CDR3 consists of 16 residues. Losses at the gene ends were 4 bases for V and 5 bases for J; bases not matched to a gene: 9.

The chain uses TRBV29-1 and TRBJ1-4; D uncertain. The germline V gene has CDR1 SQVTM and CDR2 ANQGSEA. V was shortened by 6 bases and J by 8 bases, with 16 bases between the two germline ends. This CDR3 region has 13 residues. The CDR3 spells CSVTDPADEKLFF. The CDR3 DNA sequence: TGCAGCGTGACCGACCCGGCGGACGAAAAACTGTTTTTT.

This clonotype was observed many times. The chain couples TRBV7-9 to TRBJ2-7, with TRBD2 as a possible D gene (5 bases). The CDR3 has 14 amino acids. Germline assignment: CDR1 SEHNR and CDR2 FQNEAQ (reference sequence). V dropped 4 bases and J dropped 4 bases, with 14 bases sitting between them. CDR3 residues: CASSSTLGEYEQYF. The CDR3 DNA sequence: TGTGCCAGCAGCTCAACCCTCGGGGAATACGAGCAGTACTTC.

This clonotype was recorded at least ten times. The V gene is TRBV3-1, the J gene TRBJ1-2, with 10 bases that match TRBD1. The junction had 6 bases not matched to a gene; V was cut back by 3 bases and J by 8 bases. This CDR3 comprises 14 residues. Germline assignment: CDR1 LGHDT and CDR2 YNNKEL (reference sequence). CDR3 DNA: TGTGCCAGCAGCCAGGCCGGGACAGGGGAAGGCTACACCTTC. Translation gives CASSQAGTGEGYTF. Full variable domain (remainder filled in from reference TRBV3-1 and TRBJ1-2): DTAVSQTPKYLVTQMGNDKSIKCEQNLGHDTMYWYKQDSKKFLKIMFSYNNKELIINETVPNRFSPKSPDKAHLNLHINSLELGDSAVYFCASSQAGTGEGYTFGSGTRLTVV.

The chain couples TRBV6-1 to TRBJ1-2; D not resolved. The CDR3 has 13 amino acids. Germline CDR1 is MNHNS and CDR2 is SASEGT. Trimming removed 3 bases at V and 4 bases at J, with 9 bases between. CDR3 sequence reads: CASSDGQLYGYTF. Written as DNA, the CDR3 is TGTGCCAGCAGTGACGGGCAGCTCTATGGCTACACCTTC.

The V and J genes are TRBV19 and TRBJ1-5; D not certain. In germline, CDR1 is LNHDA, CDR2 SQIVND (reference sequence). The V and J ends lost 5 bases and 6 bases respectively, with 17 bases between them. The CDR3 covers 15 residues. The CDR3 DNA reads TGTGCCAGTAGTGAGGGATCGTTGTACGGTCAGCCCCAGCATTTT. This codes for CASSEGSLYGQPQHF.

V and J are TRBV20-1 and TRBJ2-7, with D possibly matching TRBD2 (7 bases). Germline assignment: CDR1 DFQATT and CDR2 SNEGSKA (reference sequence). The CDR3 has 13 residues. The CDR3 spells CRPGGGAVYEQYF. CDR3 sequence (DNA): TGCCGGCCAGGAGGGGGGGCTGTTTACGAGCAGTACTTC.

This chain connects TRBV19 to TRBJ1-6, with a tentative D call TRBD1 (6 bases). There are 15 residues in the CDR3. V lost 4 bases and J lost 3, with 10 bases in between. Per germline, CDR1 LNHDA and CDR2 SQIVND (reference sequence). The DNA for the CDR3 is TGTGCCAGTAGTACCTGGACAGACTATAATTCACCCCTCCACTTT. Amino acids: CASSTWTDYNSPLHF. The full variable domain, its missing parts supplied by reference TRBV19 and TRBJ1-6, is DGGITQSPKYLFRKEGQNVTLSCEQNLNHDAMYWYRQDPGQGLRLIYYSQIVNDFQKGDIAEGYSVSREKKESFPLTVTSAQKNPTAFYLCASSTWTDYNSPLHFGNGTRLTVT.

This chain joins TRBV6-2 or TRBV6-3 and TRBJ2-2; 9 bases map to TRBD1. This CDR3 has 16 amino acids. Germline values: CDR1 MNHEY, CDR2 SVGEGT. V shed 2 bases and J 6 bases; nucleotides not matched to a gene: 7. The CDR3 sequence: CASSYPRDRVAGELFF. In DNA, the CDR3 is TGTGCCAGCAGTTACCCCCGGGACAGGGTAGCCGGGGAGCTGTTTTTT.

This clonotype has ten or more counts. This chain links TRBV11-1 with TRBJ2-1; TRBD1 is a possible D gene (5 bases). Germline CDR1 and CDR2: SGHAT and FQDESV (reference sequence). This CDR3 has 16 amino acids. Trimming removed 2 bases from V and 6 bases from J, with 17 bases in between. CDR3 amino acids: CASSLSPPGPSNEQFF. The CDR3, as DNA: TGTGCCAGCAGCTTATCCCCCCCAGGGCCGAGCAATGAGCAGTTCTTC. The complete variable domain, with remaining parts taken from reference TRBV11-1 and TRBJ2-1, reads EAEVAQSPRYKITEKSQAVAFWCDPISGHATLYWYRQILGQGPELLVQFQDESVVDDSQLPKDRFSAERLKGVDSTLKIQPAELGDSAMYLCASSLSPPGPSNEQFFGPGTRLTVL.

The chain is built from TRBV6-1 and TRBJ1-6, with D hard to call. Germline values: CDR1 MNHNS, CDR2 SASEGT. CDR3 length: 13 amino acids. Deletions cut 5 bases from V and 10 bases from J, with 12 bases between. CDR3 amino acids: CASSTKHGSPLHF. The DNA for the CDR3 is TGTGCCAGCAGTACAAAACATGGATCACCCCTCCACTTT.

The V call is TRBV5-1, the J call TRBJ2-5; TRBD2 is a possible D gene (6 bases). Trimming stripped 3 bases from V and 5 bases from J, with 14 bases between. The CDR3 extends over 14 amino acids. CDR1 and CDR2 from the germline V gene are SGHRS and YFSETQ. CDR3 residues: CASSSGDGPETQYF. As DNA, the CDR3 is TGCGCCAGCAGCTCGGGGGACGGTCCGGAGACCCAGTACTTC.

This clonotype was counted at least ten times. The genes are TRBV20-1 and TRBJ2-2; D unclear. Looked up from germline, CDR1 is DFQATT and CDR2 is SNEGSKA (reference sequence). The ends were cut back, 0 bases at V and 0 bases at J, with 11 bases in the middle. The CDR3 is 16 amino acids. The chain's CDR3 is CSARDRRLANTGELFF. The DNA of the CDR3 is TGCAGTGCTAGAGATCGCCGGCTAGCGAACACCGGGGAGCTGTTTTTT.

This clonotype appeared many times. The chain employs TRBV11-2 and TRBJ2-7; D is possibly TRBD1 (6 bases). CDR1 SGHAT and CDR2 FQNNGV come from the germline V gene. The CDR3 is made up of 15 amino acids. V was cut by 2 bases and J by 2 bases, with 13 bases left in between. The CDR3, as DNA: TGTGCCAGCAGCTTAACAGACAGGAACGCCTACGAGCAGTACTTC. Its protein product is CASSLTDRNAYEQYF.

This chain joins TRBV3-1 and TRBJ2-7; TRBD2 matches 10 bases. Looked up from germline, CDR1 is LGHDT and CDR2 is YNNKEL (reference sequence). The CDR3 has 20 amino acids. With 2 bases clipped from V and 1 base from J, the junction kept 17 bases outside the gene matches. The DNA for the CDR3 is TGTGCCAGCAGCCAACGGCGGGGGATTAGCGGGGGGTACGATTCCTACGAGCAGTACTTC. This codes for CASSQRRGISGGYDSYEQYF.

The J gene is TRBJ2-7, the V gene TRBV29-1; tentatively, D is TRBD1 or TRBD2 (5 bases each). Deletions cut 3 bases from V and 6 bases from J, with 9 bases between. Germline CDR1 and CDR2: SQVTM and ANQGSEA. The CDR3 has 11 residues. CDR3 sequence reads: CSVDGGGEQYF. The CDR3 DNA sequence: TGCAGCGTTGATGGGGGTGGCGAGCAGTACTTC.

This clonotype showed up many times. The chain is built from TRBV20-1 and TRBJ1-2; 7 bases map to TRBD1. The CDR3 is made up of 12 amino acids. Germline V gene sequence: CDR1 DFQATT, CDR2 SNEGSKA (reference sequence). The V segment lost 4 bases and the J segment 7 bases; nucleotides outside the gene matches: 6. CDR3 region: CSATSTGPGYTF. The CDR3 nucleotides read TGCAGTGCTACATCGACAGGGCCTGGCTACACCTTC.

Written as DNA, the CDR3 is TGCGCCAGCAGTTTCAGGACAGGGATGGACACTGAAGCTTTCTTT. This encodes CASSFRTGMDTEAFF. The chain combines TRBV5-1 with TRBJ1-1; 8 nucleotides line up with TRBD1. V shed 5 bases and J 3 bases; nucleotides not matched to a gene: 9. This CDR3 spans 15 amino acids. Germline lookup yields CDR1 SGHRS and CDR2 YFSETQ.

V and J are TRBV18 and TRBJ2-3; 7 bases are a match to TRBD1. The closer fit of TRBJ1-5 to the DNA end suggests the J call may be wrong. Germline loops: CDR1 KGHSH, CDR2 LQKENI. The CDR3 runs 14 residues. The CDR3 sequence: CASSPRTGTDTQHF. The CDR3 DNA follows: TGTGCCAGCTCACCGAGGACAGGCACAGATACGCAGCATTTT.

Ten or more counts support this clonotype. The rearrangement uses TRBV3-1 and TRBJ1-2; 9 positions match TRBD1. CDR1 and CDR2 (germline): LGHDT, YNNKEL (reference sequence). The trim removed 0 bases at V and 6 bases at J, leaving 8 bases unmatched. The CDR3 contains 16 residues. This CDR3 reads CASSQELRTGVNGYTF. As DNA, the CDR3 is TGTGCCAGCAGCCAAGAGCTTCGGACAGGGGTTAATGGCTACACCTTC.

The rearrangement joins TRBV19 to TRBJ2-5, with 10 bases fitting TRBD1. Trimming took 7 bases from V and 2 from J; bases not matched to a gene: 10. The CDR3 loop spans 16 amino acids. The germline gives CDR1 LNHDA, CDR2 SQIVND (reference sequence). Here the CDR3 reads CASMSGTGDPQETQYF. The CDR3, as DNA: TGTGCCAGTATGAGCGGGACAGGGGACCCACAAGAGACCCAGTACTTC. Full variable domain (rest looked up from reference TRBV19 and TRBJ2-5): DGGITQSPKYLFRKEGQNVTLSCEQNLNHDAMYWYRQDPGQGLRLIYYSQIVNDFQKGDIAEGYSVSREKKESFPLTVTSAQKNPTAFYLCASMSGTGDPQETQYFGPGTRLLVL.

This clonotype was found a few times. The V and J genes are TRBV10-2 and TRBJ2-2; possibly TRBD2 for D (7 bases). Trimming took off 8 bases at V and 1 base at J, with 11 bases between the two ends. The CDR3 loop spans 14 amino acids. The germline CDR1 and CDR2 sequences are WSHSY and SAAADI. This chain's CDR3 is CASLGGVNTGELFF. CDR3 sequence (DNA): TGCGCCAGCTTAGGGGGGGTGAACACCGGGGAGCTGTTTTTT.

V is TRBV7-9 and J is TRBJ2-3; D may be TRBD1 or TRBD2 (5 bases each). V lost 10 bases to trimming and J lost 2 bases, with 22 bases between them. The germline CDR1 and CDR2 sequences are SEHNR and FQNEAQ (reference sequence). This CDR3 region has 16 residues. In DNA form, the CDR3 reads TGTGCCATCCCCCGGGACGGATCTTCTTTCACAGATACGCAGTATTTT. Protein: CAIPRDGSSFTDTQYF.